Detailed here is one TCR beta chain. Investigators profiled TCR beta VDJ and CDR3 from genomic DNA template. TCRdb used MiXCR to reprocess the reads, holding one entry per CDR3 protein. The sample carries more than 150,000 distinct CDR3 sequences, approximately 46% recorded once. This record belongs to a study of CD8+CD57+ T cells in acquired aplastic anemia. CDR1 and CDR2 from the germline V gene are MGHDK and SYGVNS. V trimming: 6 bases; J trimming: 3 bases; junction bases outside the gene matches: 10. The CDR3 consists of 15 residues. The sequence was collected from a human donor in good health. The sequenced sample was sorted CD4+, CD8+, or CD8+CD57+ T cells (not recorded which) from PBMCs. The rearrangement uses TRBV25-1 and TRBJ1-1; 7 bases align to TRBD1. CDR3 region: CASSPGGGWDTEAFF. The CDR3 coding sequence is TGTGCCAGCAGCCCAGGGGGAGGGTGGGACACTGAAGCTTTCTTT.